The sample holds a few counts of the clone carrying this T cell receptor beta chain. Antigen specificity is unknown. Libraries were prepared by immunoSEQ multiplex PCR; TCRdb keeps only in-frame clonotypes and omits some of them. The data show more than 75,000 clones, over 75% seen once. This specimen comes from a study of OX40 agonist ivuxolimab in advanced cancers. The study's findings and limits: CD4+ and CD8+ T cells in blood underwent clonal expansion by week 6 at 0.1 to 3.0 mg/kg.

The germline V gene has CDR1 KGHSH and CDR2 LQKENI. The CDR3 loop spans 16 amino acids. J gave up 1 base and V 2 bases, and 3 bases lay outside the gene matches. People who had autoimmune disease history or systemic immunosuppression were excluded. The TCR originated in an adult with an advanced solid tumor such as melanoma, head and neck, liver or kidney cancer. The chain recombines TRBV18 with TRBJ2-3, with 10 bases aligning to TRBD2. This specimen consisted of CD4+ or CD8+ T cells sorted from blood, obtained in a trial of the OX40 agonist ivuxolimab. This CDR3 reads CASSPIGTSGTDTQYF. The DNA for the CDR3 is TGTGCCAGCTCACCAATTGGGACTAGCGGCACAGATACGCAGTATTTT.